This T cell receptor (beta chain) was recovered during a study of T cells in women clearing cervical HPV infection. Overall study context: No precancer developed; the control's incident HPV16 infection cleared within 12 months. Study-wide points: CIN3+ cases had significantly higher TCR richness than controls; evenness did not differ.

Points on this clone: Its antigen remains unidentified. The CDR3 is cut off 3 residues early in the read; its end comes from the germline J gene.

Generated by immunoSEQ multiplex PCR, the TCRdb table keeps only in-frame clones and is missing some. Here the sample table reports tens of thousands of clones. The CDR3 runs to 15 residues. Trimming took off 2 bases at V and 6 bases at J, with 19 bases between the two ends. In germline, CDR1 is SQVTM, CDR2 ANQGSEA. This receptor was taken from a woman between 18 and 75 years old with a cervical HPV16 infection that either progressed to CIN3+ or cleared (not recorded which). The sequencing sample was made of blood buffy coat. The gene calls are TRBV29-1 and TRBJ1-2; D perhaps matches TRBD1 (6 bases). The CDR3 bases that were read are TGCAGCGTTGAAACTGCAGGGGTACCTCCGGATGGC. This sequence encodes CSVETAGVPPDG. The entire CDR3 sequence reads CSVETAGVPPDGYTF.